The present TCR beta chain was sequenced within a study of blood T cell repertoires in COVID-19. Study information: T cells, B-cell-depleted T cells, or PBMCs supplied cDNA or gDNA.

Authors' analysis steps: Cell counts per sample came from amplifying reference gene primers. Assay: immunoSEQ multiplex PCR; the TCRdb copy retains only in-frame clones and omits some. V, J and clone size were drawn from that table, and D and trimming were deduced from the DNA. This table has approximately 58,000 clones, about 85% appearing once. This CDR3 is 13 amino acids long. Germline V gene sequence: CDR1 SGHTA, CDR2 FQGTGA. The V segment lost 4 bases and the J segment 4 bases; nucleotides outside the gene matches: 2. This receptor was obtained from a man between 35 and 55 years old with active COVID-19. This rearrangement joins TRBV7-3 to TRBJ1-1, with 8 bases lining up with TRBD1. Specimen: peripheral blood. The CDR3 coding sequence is TGTGCCAGCAGCTCAGGGGGCGGCACTGAAGCTTTCTTT. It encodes CASSSGGGTEAFF. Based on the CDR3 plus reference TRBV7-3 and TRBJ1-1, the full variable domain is GAGVSQTPSNKVTEKGKYVELRCDPISGHTALYWYRQSLGQGPEFLIYFQGTGAADDSGLPNDRFFAVRPEGSVSTLKIQRTERGDSAVYLCASSSGGGTEAFFGQGTRLTVV.